A single sample gave rise to the 19 T cell receptor beta chains below, sequenced in a study of control samples from healthy donors and cancer patients. Measured with immunoSEQ multiplex PCR; TCRdb has only the in-frame clones, and not every one. Of approximately 52,000 clones listed, 70% to 90% were seen once; the top ten hold approximately 3.8%. The sequenced sample consisted of blood. The origin of the receptors is a man in his fifties or sixties in good health.

The chain uses TRBV18 and TRBJ2-3; D not resolved. Germline lookup yields CDR1 KGHSH and CDR2 LQKENI. The length of the CDR3 is 14 residues. V was shortened by 2 bases and J by 4 bases, with 10 bases between the two germline ends. CDR3 DNA: TGTGCCAGCTCACCAAATTCAAGTCCAGATACGCAGTATTTT. Translation: CASSPNSSPDTQYF. Full variable domain (remainder filled in from reference TRBV18 and TRBJ2-3): NAGVMQNPRHLVRRRGQEARLRCSPMKGHSHVYWYRQLPEEGLKFMVYLQKENIIDESGMPKERFSAEFPKEGPSILRIQQVVRGDSAAYFCASSPNSSPDTQYFGPGTRLTVL.

This rearrangement joins TRBV5-6 to TRBJ2-1; TRBD2 might be the D (6 bases). This CDR3 region has 15 residues. The V end was cut by 2 bases, the J end by 3 bases, with 12 bases between. Germline V gives CDR1 SGHDT, CDR2 YYEEEE. The CDR3 sequence is CASSFPGEYYNEQFF. For the CDR3, the DNA is TGTGCCAGCAGCTTCCCGGGAGAGTACTACAATGAGCAGTTCTTC. Full variable domain (missing parts from reference TRBV5-6 and TRBJ2-1): DAGVTQSPTHLIKTRGQQVTLRCSPKSGHDTVSWYQQALGQGPQFIFQYYEEEERQRGNFPDRFSGHQFPNYSSELNVNALLLGDSALYLCASSFPGEYYNEQFFGPGTRLTVL.

J is TRBJ2-7 and V is TRBV5-6; 9 bases align to TRBD2. Germline CDR1 reads SGHDT; CDR2 reads YYEEEE. The CDR3 loop spans 16 amino acids. The V gene end was trimmed by 1 base and the J gene end by 5 bases; junction bases not matched to a gene: 10. CDR3 sequence (DNA): TGTGCCAGCAGCTTGTTTTTAGCGGGAGCAATCGACGAGCAGTACTTC. This gives the protein CASSLFLAGAIDEQYF.

In DNA, the CDR3 is TGTGCCAGCAGTCCCCTCCCGGGAGCTACTAACTATGGCTACACCTTC. It codes for CASSPLPGATNYGYTF. J is TRBJ1-2 and V is TRBV27; no clear D gene. This CDR3 is 16 amino acids long. Germline V gene sequence: CDR1 MNHEY, CDR2 SMNVEV (reference sequence). V was shortened by 5 bases and J by 0 bases, with 16 bases between the two germline ends.

This rearrangement joins TRBV7-2 to TRBJ1-3, with D uncertain. CDR3 length: 13 amino acids. Germline V gene data show CDR1 as SGHTA and CDR2 as FQGNSA. V gave up 5 bases and J gave up 0 bases, with 5 bases separating them. CDR3: CASSPHSGNTIYF. DNA for the CDR3: TGTGCCAGCAGCCCTCACTCTGGAAACACCATATATTTT.

This chain uses TRBV7-3 with TRBJ2-7, with 13 bases aligning to TRBD2. The junction had 5 bases not matched to a gene; V was cut back by 3 bases and J by 12 bases. CDR3 size: 13 residues. The germline V gene encodes CDR1 SGHTA and CDR2 FQGTGA. CDR3 bases: TGTGCCAGCAGCTTGACTAGCGGGAGGTCCCTGTACTTC. It encodes CASSLTSGRSLYF.

This chain uses TRBV5-5 with TRBJ2-7; 8 bases match TRBD1. With V trimmed by 2 bases and J by 2 bases, 12 bases remained unmatched. The CDR3 contains 17 residues. Germline V gives CDR1 SGHKS, CDR2 YYEKEE (reference sequence). CDR3 in DNA: TGTGCCAGCAGCTTACAGGGGGGTTGGGGTCTACCCTACGAGCAGTACTTC. Amino acids: CASSLQGGWGLPYEQYF. Full variable domain (remainder filled in from reference TRBV5-5 and TRBJ2-7): DAGVTQSPTHLIKTRGQQVTLRCSPISGHKSVSWYQQVLGQGPQFIFQYYEKEERGRGNFPDRFSARQFPNYSSELNVNALLLGDSALYLCASSLQGGWGLPYEQYFGPGTRLTVT.

The table lists this clone with a count of one. This chain uses TRBV9 with TRBJ2-1, with a weak D call TRBD2 (6 bases). Germline values: CDR1 SGDLS, CDR2 YYNGEE. CDR3 length equals 13 residues. Trimming took off 4 bases at V and 8 bases at J, with 13 bases between the two ends. The CDR3 nucleotides are TGTGCCAGCAGCTCTCAGTGGGGGGATGAGCAGTTCTTC. It specifies CASSSQWGDEQFF.

This chain connects TRBV19 to TRBJ2-1; 7 bases match TRBD1. Germline CDR1 LNHDA, CDR2 SQIVND (reference sequence). The CDR3 runs to 14 residues. V was pared by 7 bases and J by 2 bases, with 5 bases of the junction left unmatched. The CDR3 DNA reads as TGTGCCAGTACGAGCCAGGGGGCCTACAATGAGCAGTTCTTC. Translated, it gives CASTSQGAYNEQFF.

The chain joins TRBV11-1 to TRBJ1-1; possibly TRBD1 for D (6 bases). Trimming pared 1 base from V and 4 bases from J, leaving 10 bases between. Germline V CDR1 and CDR2: SGHAT, FQDESV (reference sequence). The CDR3 extends over 14 amino acids. CDR3 sequence reads: CASSLGGAGTEAFF. The CDR3, as DNA: TGTGCCAGCAGCTTAGGGGGGGCAGGCACTGAAGCTTTCTTT.

The genes are TRBV7-8 and TRBJ2-7; TRBD2 aligns across 12 bases. The V and J ends lost 3 bases and 2 bases, in that order; junction bases with no gene match: 5. Germline V CDR1 and CDR2: SGHVS, FQNEAQ. This CDR3 region has 16 residues. Written as DNA, the CDR3 is TGTGCCAGCAGCTTGGGGACTAGCGGGTCACCCTACGAGCAGTACTTC. This sequence encodes CASSLGTSGSPYEQYF.

The gene calls are TRBV28 and TRBJ2-7, with D possibly TRBD1 on 5 matching bases. This CDR3 is 13 amino acids long. Per the germline V gene, CDR1 is MDHEN and CDR2 is SYDVKM. Trimming stripped 6 bases from V and 2 bases from J, with 11 bases between. The CDR3 region has the DNA TGTGCCAGCAGCGCGACAGAGGCCTACGAGCAGTACTTC. Translating it yields CASSATEAYEQYF.

This chain joins TRBV6-1 and TRBJ2-1; a possible D gene is TRBD1 (5 bases). CDR3 size: 14 residues. CDR1 is MNHNS, CDR2 SASEGT, per germline. V lost 1 base and J 1 base, leaving 5 bases between the germline ends. The CDR3 DNA is TGTGCCAGCAGTGAAGGGACATCCTACAATGAGCAGTTCTTC. Protein product: CASSEGTSYNEQFF.

This clone showed up just once. The chain combines TRBV28 with TRBJ2-2; TRBD2 might be the D (5 bases). This CDR3 region has 16 residues. Germline V gene sequence: CDR1 MDHEN, CDR2 SYDVKM. V was trimmed by 8 bases and J by 7 bases, leaving 23 bases between them. The CDR3 protein is CASGPLRTAEGGELFF. As DNA, the CDR3 is TGTGCCAGCGGCCCCCTCCGGACTGCCGAGGGCGGGGAGCTGTTTTTT.

This clone is labeled medium-sized. The rearrangement joins TRBV6-5 to TRBJ2-2; D ambiguous. Germline V gives CDR1 MNHEY, CDR2 SVGAGI. The CDR3 has 16 residues. V shed 2 bases and J shed 7 bases, with 17 bases lying between them. The CDR3 DNA follows: TGTGCCAGCAGTTACCGTTTGGCGGAGACAATCGGGGAGCTGTTTTTT. Its protein product is CASSYRLAETIGELFF.

This rearrangement joins TRBV19 to TRBJ2-7, with 14 bases matching TRBD2. Germline loops: CDR1 LNHDA, CDR2 SQIVND (reference sequence). Trimming removed 1 base from V and 0 bases from J; junction bases left unmatched: 11. The length of the CDR3 is 20 residues. As DNA, the CDR3 is TGTGCCAGTAGTATAGCGTTTACCAGACTAGCGGGAGGGACCTCCTACGAGCAGTACTTC. It is translated as CASSIAFTRLAGGTSYEQYF.

This chain uses TRBV21-1 with TRBJ2-3; whether TRBD2, the table's D call, matches the DNA was not checked. TRBV21-1 is an annotated pseudogene. CDR3 size: 16 residues. The DNA of the CDR3 is TGTGCCAGCAGCAAAGCTTTAGTAGCGGGAGGGGATACGCAGTATTTT. It is translated as CASSKALVAGGDTQYF.

This clone appeared once. V is TRBV6-2 or TRBV6-3 and J is TRBJ2-1, with TRBD1 matching 7 bases. Trimming took 5 bases from V and 4 from J; bases not matched to a gene: 8. The CDR3 runs to 15 residues. CDR1 is MNHEY and CDR2 is SVGEGT in the germline V gene. The CDR3 loop is CASSAGDRAYNEQFF. The CDR3 bases are TGTGCCAGCAGTGCCGGAGACAGGGCTTACAATGAGCAGTTCTTC.

The chain recombines TRBV5-1 with TRBJ2-6; D may be TRBD1 (5 bases). CDR1 and CDR2 from the germline V gene are SGHRS and YFSETQ. CDR3 length: 15 residues. Trimming removed 0 bases at V and 2 bases at J, with 6 bases between. CDR3 nucleotide sequence: TGCGCCAGCAGCTTGGAGGGGACTGGGGCCAACGTCCTGACTTTC. Its protein is CASSLEGTGANVLTF.